Below, 4 T cell receptor beta chains from the same sample are listed, as sequenced in a study of vaccination effects on CD4 cells after COVID-19. Culturing for nine to ten days preceded CD4+ T cell isolation. Participants each got two BNT162b2 or mRNA-1273 vaccine doses. Clones were sequenced by immunoSEQ multiplex PCR, and TCRdb holds only the in-frame ones, with some missing. The sample has 72,000 or so clones, just under 75% seen once. Their antigens remain unidentified. This sample comprised CD4+ T cells from PBMCs cultured without peptide, obtained after COVID-19 vaccination. The receptors stem from a human donor who received a COVID-19 vaccine.

The rearrangement joins TRBV6-2 or TRBV6-3 to TRBJ1-1; TRBD1 is a possible D gene (5 bases). The ends were cut back, 5 bases at V and 10 bases at J, with 14 bases in the middle. CDR1 MNHEY and CDR2 SVGEGT come from the germline V gene. The CDR3 totals 12 residues. The CDR3 DNA reads as TGTGCCAGCAGTGCTACTAAGAGGGGAGCTTTCTTT. Protein: CASSATKRGAFF.

V is TRBV6-5 and J is TRBJ1-2; TRBD1 matches at 11 bases. Germline CDR1 is MNHEY and CDR2 is SVGAGI. The CDR3 spans 13 residues. Here the CDR3 DNA reads TGTGCGAGCGGGACAGGGGGGGGCTATGGCTACACCTTC. This codes for CASGTGGGYGYTF.

The chain has TRBV7-3 and TRBJ1-1, with 8 bases that match TRBD1. Trimming removed 5 bases from V and 5 bases from J; junction bases left unmatched: 4. CDR3 length equals 13 residues. The germline CDR1 and CDR2 sequences are SGHTA and FQGTGA. Here the CDR3 reads CASSKQGETEAFF. Here the CDR3 DNA reads TGTGCCAGCAGCAAACAGGGGGAGACTGAAGCTTTCTTT.

The gene calls are TRBV29-1 and TRBJ1-2; D is unclear. Trimming pared 4 bases from V and 3 bases from J, leaving 6 bases between. This CDR3 spans 11 amino acids. Looked up from germline, CDR1 is SQVTM and CDR2 is ANQGSEA. CDR3 nucleotide sequence: TGCAGCGTTGGAAAGGACTATGGCTACACCTTC. This translates into CSVGKDYGYTF.